This TCR beta chain derives from a study of human T cells and chemical hapten exposure. Library preparation tagged each individual cDNA molecule with a unique molecular identifier. TCRdb ran MiXCR on the RACE reads and lists one entry per CDR3 protein. The profile shows about 360,000 distinct CDR3 sequences, around 7% of them singletons. This clonotype was counted many times. The CDR3 extends over 15 amino acids. Trimming took 5 bases from V and 5 from J, leaving 18 bases between them. Per germline, CDR1 MNHNS and CDR2 SASEGT. Time point denoted: patch test 1, 2 weeks after DPC sensitization. Documented treatment: therapeutic diphenylcyclopropenone sensitization with weekly scalp DPC.

This sequence joins TRBV6-1 and TRBJ2-5; D may match TRBD1 or TRBD2 (6 bases each). The clonotype was recovered from a woman in her late teens or twenties with alopecia areata. Some clones in this sample may be carry-over from other donors' samples. Here the sequenced sample was whole blood, taken in connection with sensitization to the hapten diphenylcyclopropenone (DPC). This CDR3 is CASSFGGAWSETQYF. As DNA, the CDR3 is TGTGCCAGCAGTTTCGGGGGCGCCTGGTCGGAGACCCAGTACTTC.